This T cell receptor (beta chain) comes out of a study of T cells in Graves' hyperthyroidism and ophthalmopathy. Clinicians diagnosed patients from clinical symptoms, serum thyroxine and TRAb, thyroid ultrasound and orbital computed tomography. The source material, RNA transcripts, was used to amplify TCR beta CDR3 regions. A first-round RT-PCR of the TCR CDR3 used the HTBI primer set. TCRdb reanalysed the multiplex PCR reads using MiXCR and keeps one entry per CDR3 protein. The data hold 400,000 to 500,000 distinct CDR3 sequences, with around 15% observed a single time. The specimen sequenced was blood. This TCR derives from a woman in her late teens or twenties with Graves' hyperthyroidism.

CDR3 DNA sequence: TGCGCCAGCAGCTTGTCCGGACCGGGCGGTTCGGGCACAGATACGCAGTATTTT. Translated: CASSLSGPGGSGTDTQYF. This chain connects TRBV5-1 to TRBJ2-3; D gene unclear. Looked up from germline, CDR1 is SGHRS and CDR2 is YFSETQ. V lost 1 base to trimming and J lost 1 base, with 19 bases between them. There are 18 residues in the CDR3.